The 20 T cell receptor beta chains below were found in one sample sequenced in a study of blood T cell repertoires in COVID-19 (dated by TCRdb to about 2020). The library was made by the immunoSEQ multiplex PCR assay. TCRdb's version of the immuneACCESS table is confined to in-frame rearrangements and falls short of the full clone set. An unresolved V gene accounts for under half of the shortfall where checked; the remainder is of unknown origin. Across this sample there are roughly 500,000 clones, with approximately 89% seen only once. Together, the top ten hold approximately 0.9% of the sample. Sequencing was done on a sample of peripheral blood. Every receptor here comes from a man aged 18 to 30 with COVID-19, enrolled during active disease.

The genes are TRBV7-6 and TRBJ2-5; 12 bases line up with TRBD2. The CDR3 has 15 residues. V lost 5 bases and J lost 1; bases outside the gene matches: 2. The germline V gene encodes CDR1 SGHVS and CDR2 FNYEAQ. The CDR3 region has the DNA TGTGCCAGCAGCGGACTAGCGGGGTTCCAAGAGACCCAGTACTTC. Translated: CASSGLAGFQETQYF.

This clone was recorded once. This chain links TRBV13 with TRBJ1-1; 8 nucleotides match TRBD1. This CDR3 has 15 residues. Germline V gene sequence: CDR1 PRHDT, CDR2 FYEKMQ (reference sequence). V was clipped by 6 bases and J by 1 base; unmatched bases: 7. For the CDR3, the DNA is TGTGCCAGCAGTATCAGGGGGCAGGGGAACACTGAAGCTTTCTTT. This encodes CASSIRGQGNTEAFF.

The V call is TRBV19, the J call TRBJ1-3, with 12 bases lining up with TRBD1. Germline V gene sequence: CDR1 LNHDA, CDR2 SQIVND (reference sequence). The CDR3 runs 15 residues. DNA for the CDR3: TGTGCTTCCGGGACAGGGGGCTTTGCTGGAAACACCATATATTTT. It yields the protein CASGTGGFAGNTIYF.

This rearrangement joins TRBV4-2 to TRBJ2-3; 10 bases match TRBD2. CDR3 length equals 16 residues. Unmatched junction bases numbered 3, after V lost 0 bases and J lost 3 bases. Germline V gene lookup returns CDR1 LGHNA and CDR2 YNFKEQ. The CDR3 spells CASSQELAGATDTQYF. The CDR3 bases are TGTGCCAGCAGCCAAGAGCTAGCGGGAGCGACAGATACGCAGTATTTT.

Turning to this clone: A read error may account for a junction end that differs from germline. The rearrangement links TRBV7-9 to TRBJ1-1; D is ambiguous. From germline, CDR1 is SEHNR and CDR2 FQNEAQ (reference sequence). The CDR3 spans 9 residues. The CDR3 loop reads CASSLPGDF. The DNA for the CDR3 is TGTGCCAGCAGCCTCCCAGGTGACTTT.

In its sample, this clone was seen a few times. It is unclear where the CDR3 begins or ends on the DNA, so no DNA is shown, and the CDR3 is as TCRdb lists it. CDR3 protein: CASSLVGGGNPFF. This chain links TRBV5-5 with TRBJ1-1; the DNA was not compared with TRBD1, the D call given in the table. The CDR3 extends over 13 residues, inclusive of both ends. Germline CDR1 SGHKS, CDR2 YYEKEE (reference sequence).

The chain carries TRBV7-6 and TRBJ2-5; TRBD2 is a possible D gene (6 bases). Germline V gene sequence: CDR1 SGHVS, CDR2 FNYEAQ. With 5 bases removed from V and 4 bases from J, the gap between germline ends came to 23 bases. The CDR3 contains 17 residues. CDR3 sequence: CASSPKSVGGSGETQYF. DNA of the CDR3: TGTGCCAGCAGCCCTAAGAGTGTGGGGGGATCTGGAGAGACCCAGTACTTC.

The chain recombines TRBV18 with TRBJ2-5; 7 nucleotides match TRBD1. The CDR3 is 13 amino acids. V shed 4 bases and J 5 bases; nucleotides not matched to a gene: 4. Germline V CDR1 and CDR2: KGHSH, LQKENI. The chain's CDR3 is CASSQTGVETQYF. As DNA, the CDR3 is TGTGCCAGCTCACAAACAGGGGTGGAGACCCAGTACTTC.

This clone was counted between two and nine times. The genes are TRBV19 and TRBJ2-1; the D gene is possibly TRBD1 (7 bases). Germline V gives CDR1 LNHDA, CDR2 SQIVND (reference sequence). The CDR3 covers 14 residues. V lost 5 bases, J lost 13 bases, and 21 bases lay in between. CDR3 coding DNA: TGTGCCAGTAGTCCTGAGACAGGGAGGAGGACCCAGTTCTTC. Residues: CASSPETGRRTQFF.

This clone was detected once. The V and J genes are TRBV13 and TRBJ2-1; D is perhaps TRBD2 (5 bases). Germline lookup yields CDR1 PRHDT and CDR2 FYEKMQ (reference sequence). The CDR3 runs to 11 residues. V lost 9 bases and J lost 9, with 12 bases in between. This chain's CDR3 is CASRLRGEQFF. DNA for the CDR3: TGTGCCAGTCGCCTCCGGGGTGAGCAGTTCTTC.

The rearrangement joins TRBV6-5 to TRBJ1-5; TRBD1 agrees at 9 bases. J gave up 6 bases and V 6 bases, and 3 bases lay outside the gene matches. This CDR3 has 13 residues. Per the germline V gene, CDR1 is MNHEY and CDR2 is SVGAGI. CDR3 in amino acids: CASSRDRAQPQHF. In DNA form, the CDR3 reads TGTGCCAGCAGCCGGGACAGGGCTCAGCCCCAGCATTTT.

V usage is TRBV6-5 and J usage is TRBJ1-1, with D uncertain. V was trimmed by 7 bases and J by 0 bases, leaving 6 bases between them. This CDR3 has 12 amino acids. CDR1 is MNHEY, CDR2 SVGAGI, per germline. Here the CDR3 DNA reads TGTGCCAGCAAGCGCATGAACACTGAAGCTTTCTTT. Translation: CASKRMNTEAFF.

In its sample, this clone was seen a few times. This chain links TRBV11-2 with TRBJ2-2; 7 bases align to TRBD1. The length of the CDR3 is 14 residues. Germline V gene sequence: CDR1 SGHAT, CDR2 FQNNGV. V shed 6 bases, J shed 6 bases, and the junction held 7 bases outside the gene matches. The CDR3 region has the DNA TGTGCCAGCAGACTCACCCAGGGGGCCGGGGAGCTGTTTTTT. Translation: CASRLTQGAGELFF.

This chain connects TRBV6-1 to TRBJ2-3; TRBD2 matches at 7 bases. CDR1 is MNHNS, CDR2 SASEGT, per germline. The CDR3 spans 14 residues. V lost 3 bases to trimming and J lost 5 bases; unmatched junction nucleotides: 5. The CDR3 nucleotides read TGTGCCAGCAGTGATTGGGGGAGGGGAGATACGCAGTATTTT. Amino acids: CASSDWGRGDTQYF.

The CDR3 DNA reads TGTGCCAGTAGTAACGCGGGCCCCTACGAGCAGTACTTC. Translated, it gives CASSNAGPYEQYF. The chain carries TRBV19 and TRBJ2-7; D is possibly TRBD2 (5 bases). Germline CDR1 LNHDA, CDR2 SQIVND (reference sequence). The CDR3 loop spans 13 amino acids. Trimming stripped 4 bases from V and 2 bases from J, with 9 bases between.

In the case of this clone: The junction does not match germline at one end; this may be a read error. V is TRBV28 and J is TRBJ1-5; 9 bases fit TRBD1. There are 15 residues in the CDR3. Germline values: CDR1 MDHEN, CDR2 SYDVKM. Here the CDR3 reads CASSSAGTGYQAQHF. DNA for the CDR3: TGTGCCAGCAGTTCAGCCGGGACAGGGTATCAGGCCCAGCATTTT. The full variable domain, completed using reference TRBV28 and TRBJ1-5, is DVKVTQSSRYLVKRTGEKVFLECVQDMDHENMFWYRQDPGLGLRLIYFSYDVKMKEKGDIPEGYSVSREKKERFSLILESASTNQTSMYLCASSSAGTGYQAQHFGDGTRLSIL.

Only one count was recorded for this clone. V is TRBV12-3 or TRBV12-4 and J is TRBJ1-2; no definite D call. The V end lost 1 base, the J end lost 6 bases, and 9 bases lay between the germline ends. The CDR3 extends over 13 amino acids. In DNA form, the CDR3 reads TGTGCCAGCAGTTTAGATCTTAGAGATGGCTACACCTTC. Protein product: CASSLDLRDGYTF.

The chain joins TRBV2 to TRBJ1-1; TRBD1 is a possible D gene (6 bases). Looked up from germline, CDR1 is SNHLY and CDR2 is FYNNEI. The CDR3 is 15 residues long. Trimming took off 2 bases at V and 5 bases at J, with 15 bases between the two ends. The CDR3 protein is CASSELQGGRTEAFF. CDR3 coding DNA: TGTGCCAGCAGTGAATTGCAAGGGGGACGTACTGAAGCTTTCTTT.

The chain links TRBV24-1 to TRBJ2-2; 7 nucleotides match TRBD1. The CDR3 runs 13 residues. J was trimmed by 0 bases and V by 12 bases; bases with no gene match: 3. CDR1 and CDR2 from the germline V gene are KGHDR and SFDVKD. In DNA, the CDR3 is TGTGCCTCCCAGGGGGCGAACACCGGGGAGCTGTTTTTT. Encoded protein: CASQGANTGELFF.

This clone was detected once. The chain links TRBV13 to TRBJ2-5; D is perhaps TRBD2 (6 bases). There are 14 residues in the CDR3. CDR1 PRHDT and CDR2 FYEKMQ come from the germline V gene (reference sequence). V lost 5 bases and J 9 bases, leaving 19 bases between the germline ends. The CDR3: CASSGIGGVGPQYF. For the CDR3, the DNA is TGTGCCAGCAGCGGAATCGGGGGAGTCGGGCCCCAGTACTTC.